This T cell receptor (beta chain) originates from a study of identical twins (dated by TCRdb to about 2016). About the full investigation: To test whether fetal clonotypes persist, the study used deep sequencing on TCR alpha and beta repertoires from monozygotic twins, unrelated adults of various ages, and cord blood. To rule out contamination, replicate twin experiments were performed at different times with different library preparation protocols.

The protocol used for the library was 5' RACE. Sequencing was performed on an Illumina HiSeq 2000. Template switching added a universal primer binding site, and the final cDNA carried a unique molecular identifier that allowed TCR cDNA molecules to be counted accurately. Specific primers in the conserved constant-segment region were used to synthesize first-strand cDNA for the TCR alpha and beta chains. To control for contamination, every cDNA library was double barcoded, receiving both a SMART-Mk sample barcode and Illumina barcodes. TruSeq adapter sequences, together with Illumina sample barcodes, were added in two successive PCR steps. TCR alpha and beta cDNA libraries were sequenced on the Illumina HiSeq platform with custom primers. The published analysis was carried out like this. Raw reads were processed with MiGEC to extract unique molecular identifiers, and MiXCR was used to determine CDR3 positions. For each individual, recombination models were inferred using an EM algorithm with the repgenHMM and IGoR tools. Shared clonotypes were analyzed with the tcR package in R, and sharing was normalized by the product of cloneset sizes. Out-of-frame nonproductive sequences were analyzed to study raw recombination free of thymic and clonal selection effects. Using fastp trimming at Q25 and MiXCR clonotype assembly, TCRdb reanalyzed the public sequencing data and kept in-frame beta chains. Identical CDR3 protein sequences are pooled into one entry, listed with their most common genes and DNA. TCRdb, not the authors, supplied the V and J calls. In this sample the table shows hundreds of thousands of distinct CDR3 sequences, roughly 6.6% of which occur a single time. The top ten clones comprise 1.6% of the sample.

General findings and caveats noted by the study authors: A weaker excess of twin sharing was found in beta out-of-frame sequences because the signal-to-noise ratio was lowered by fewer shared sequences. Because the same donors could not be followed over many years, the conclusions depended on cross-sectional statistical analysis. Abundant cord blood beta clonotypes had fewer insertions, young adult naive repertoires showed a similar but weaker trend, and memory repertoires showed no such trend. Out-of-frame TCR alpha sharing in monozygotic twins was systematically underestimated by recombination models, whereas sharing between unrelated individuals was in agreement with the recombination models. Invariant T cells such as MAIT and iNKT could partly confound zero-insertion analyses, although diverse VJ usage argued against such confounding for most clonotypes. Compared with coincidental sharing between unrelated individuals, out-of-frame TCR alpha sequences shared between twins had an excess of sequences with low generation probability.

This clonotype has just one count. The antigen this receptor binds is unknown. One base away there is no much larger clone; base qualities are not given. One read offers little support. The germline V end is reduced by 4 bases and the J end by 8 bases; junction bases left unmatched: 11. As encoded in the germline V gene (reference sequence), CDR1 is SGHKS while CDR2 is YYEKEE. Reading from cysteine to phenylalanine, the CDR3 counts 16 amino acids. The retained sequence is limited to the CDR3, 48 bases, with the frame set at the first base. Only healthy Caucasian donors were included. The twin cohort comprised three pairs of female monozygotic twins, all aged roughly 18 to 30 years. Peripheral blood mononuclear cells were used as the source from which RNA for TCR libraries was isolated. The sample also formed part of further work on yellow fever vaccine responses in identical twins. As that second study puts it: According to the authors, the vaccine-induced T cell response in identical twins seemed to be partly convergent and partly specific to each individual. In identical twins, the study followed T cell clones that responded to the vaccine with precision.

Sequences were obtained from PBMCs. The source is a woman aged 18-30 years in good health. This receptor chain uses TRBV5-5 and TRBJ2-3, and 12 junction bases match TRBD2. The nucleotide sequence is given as TGTGCCAGCAGCCTGAGACTAGCGGGAGTGACCTCTACGCAGTATTTT. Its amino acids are CASSLRLAGVTSTQYF.